The 29 T cell receptor beta chains reported below all come from one sample, sequenced in a study of human T cells and chemical hapten exposure. Time point indicated: patch test 2, 6 weeks after DPC sensitization. Treatment defined: therapeutic diphenylcyclopropenone sensitization with weekly scalp DPC. TCRdb passed the RACE reads through MiXCR, listing each CDR3 protein once. This sample carries tens of thousands of distinct CDR3 sequences, more than 6.5% of them seen once, and the ten largest clones take roughly 1.4%. This sample comprised whole blood, obtained in connection with sensitization to the hapten diphenylcyclopropenone (DPC). These receptor sequences come from a woman in her 30s with alopecia areata. Some clones in this sample may be carry-over from other donors' samples.

Only a few counts were recorded for this clonotype. V is TRBV29-1 and J is TRBJ2-1; 7 bases fit TRBD1. CDR1 and CDR2 (germline): SQVTM, ANQGSEA. V gave up 7 bases and J gave up 12 bases; unmatched junction bases: 12. The CDR3 consists of 12 residues. In DNA form, the CDR3 reads TGCAGCGCCAGGGCGGACAGGTCGGGGCAGTTCTTC. This encodes CSARADRSGQFF.

With regard to this clonotype: Possible read error: a much larger clone is one base away. The chain uses TRBV3-1 and TRBJ2-7; no reliable D call. Deletions cut 1 base from V and 3 bases from J, with 7 bases between. The CDR3 spans 13 residues. CDR1 is LGHDT, CDR2 YNNKEL, per germline (reference sequence). As DNA, the CDR3 is TGTGCCAGCAGCCAAGCGGGTGGCTACGAGCAGTACTTC. This encodes CASSQAGGYEQYF.

This rearrangement joins TRBV6-2 or TRBV6-3 to TRBJ2-7; D is undetermined. Germline CDR1 and CDR2: MNHEY and SVGEGT. The CDR3 contains 13 residues. Trimming cost V 6 bases and J 2 bases, with 11 bases left between them. The CDR3 spells CASRIQLTYEQYF. The DNA of the CDR3 is TGTGCCAGCAGGATCCAACTAACCTACGAGCAGTACTTC.

This clonotype occurred a few times. The V gene is TRBV12-5, the J gene TRBJ2-2; 10 bases agree with TRBD1. The J segment lost 7 bases and the V segment lost 2 bases, leaving 7 bases of the junction unmatched. The CDR3 spans 16 residues. Germline V gene data show CDR1 as LGHNT and CDR2 as FRNRAP. The CDR3 DNA is TGTGCTAGTGGTTTGTCAGGGACAGGGGTTATCGGGGAGCTGTTTTTT. This encodes CASGLSGTGVIGELFF.

At least ten counts were recorded for this clonotype. The genes are TRBV20-1 and TRBJ2-7; D is ambiguous. CDR3 length: 13 residues. Deletions cut 3 bases from V and 3 bases from J, with 12 bases between. The V gene's germline CDR1 is DFQATT and CDR2 SNEGSKA (reference sequence). CDR3 residues: CSASPAVNYEQYF. The CDR3 DNA follows: TGCAGTGCTAGCCCGGCCGTTAACTACGAGCAGTACTTC.

This clonotype occurred many times. The rearrangement uses TRBV5-5 and TRBJ1-2, with D uncertain. This CDR3 spans 15 amino acids. With 3 bases removed from V and 0 bases from J, the gap between germline ends came to 12 bases. Germline CDR1 is SGHKS and CDR2 is YYEKEE (reference sequence). CDR3 nucleotide sequence: TGTGCCAGCAGCTGGGTGCTCAAAACTAACTATGGCTACACCTTC. It translates to CASSWVLKTNYGYTF.

V is TRBV5-1 and J is TRBJ1-6; 9 bases align to TRBD1. V shed 4 bases, J shed 9 bases, and the junction held 5 bases outside the gene matches. The CDR3 consists of 14 residues. Germline CDR1 SGHRS, CDR2 YFSETQ. The CDR3 DNA follows: TGCGCCAGCAGCGAGACAGGGGGTATTTCACCCCTCCACTTT. It yields the protein CASSETGGISPLHF.

This clonotype was detected ten times or more. The rearrangement joins TRBV5-4 to TRBJ2-2, with 9 bases matching TRBD2. V dropped 4 bases and J dropped 5; count of bases not matched to a gene: 6. The CDR3 has 15 residues. Germline V CDR1 and CDR2: SGHNT, YYREEE (reference sequence). The CDR3 DNA reads TGTGCCAGCAGCCAGGGACTAGCTAGTACCGGGGAGCTGTTTTTT. Its protein product is CASSQGLASTGELFF.

As regards this clonotype: Possible read error: a much larger clone is one base away. V and J are TRBV12-3 or TRBV12-4 and TRBJ1-3; D unclear. The CDR3 runs 16 residues. CDR3 sequence (DNA): TGTGGCAGCAGTTTCATAAGGTTAAGCTCTGGAAACACCATATATTTT. Its protein is CGSSFIRLSSGNTIYF.

This clonotype has just a few counts. The chain uses TRBV18 and TRBJ1-3; TRBD1 aligns across 7 bases. CDR3 length: 15 amino acids. CDR1 KGHSH and CDR2 LQKENI come from the germline V gene. J was trimmed by 6 bases and V by 1 base; bases with no gene match: 6. CDR3 loop: CASSPLLQGKNTIYF. CDR3 nucleotide sequence: TGTGCCAGCTCACCACTCCTACAGGGGAAAAACACCATATATTTT.

This clonotype was counted many times. The chain is built from TRBV29-1 and TRBJ2-5, with 11 bases identical to TRBD2. The germline V gene encodes CDR1 SQVTM and CDR2 ANQGSEA. This CDR3 spans 17 amino acids. The junction had 17 bases not matched to a gene; V was cut back by 6 bases and J by 5 bases. DNA for the CDR3: TGCAGCGTGGCGGGACTAGCGGTAACTTACACCCGTGAGACCCAGTACTTC. This codes for CSVAGLAVTYTRETQYF.

This clonotype has a count of ten or more. CDR3 loop: CASSLGTVVNQPQHF. DNA for the CDR3: TGTGCCAGCAGCCTTGGGACGGTCGTTAATCAGCCCCAGCATTTT. The V call is TRBV7-9, the J call TRBJ1-5; possibly TRBD1 for D (5 bases). V dropped 5 bases and J dropped 4 bases, with 15 bases sitting between them. The CDR3 consists of 15 residues. Germline V gene lookup returns CDR1 SEHNR and CDR2 FQNEAQ (reference sequence). The full variable domain, in which reference TRBV7-9 and TRBJ1-5 provide the parts outside the CDR3, is DTGVSQNPRHKITKRGQNVTFRCDPISEHNRLYWYRQTLGQGPEFLTYFQNEAQLEKSRLLSDRFSAERPKGSFSTLEIQRTEQGDSAMYLCASSLGTVVNQPQHFGDGTRLSIL.

V is TRBV6-5 and J is TRBJ1-1, with D unresolved. Germline CDR1 and CDR2: MNHEY and SVGAGI. V lost 0 bases and J 9 bases, leaving 11 bases between the germline ends. There are 13 residues in the CDR3. The CDR3 sequence: CASSYSVLDQAFF. CDR3 coding DNA: TGTGCCAGCAGTTACTCTGTGCTCGATCAAGCTTTCTTT.

A few counts support this clonotype. The rearrangement links TRBV6-5 to TRBJ1-1; D is uncertain. The germline gives CDR1 MNHEY, CDR2 SVGAGI. The CDR3 is 13 residues long. V lost 6 bases, J lost 4 bases, and 12 bases lay in between. The CDR3 DNA sequence: TGTGCCAGCAGCTCCGCCGGAGGCACTGAAGCTTTCTTT. Encoded protein: CASSSAGGTEAFF.

This clonotype was counted ten times or more. The chain joins TRBV12-3 or TRBV12-4 to TRBJ2-7, with D perhaps TRBD1 or TRBD2 (6 bases each). V dropped 5 bases and J dropped 4 bases, with 18 bases sitting between them. This CDR3 has 15 amino acids. The CDR3 loop reads CASSIGGPGEYEQYF. CDR3 coding DNA: TGTGCCAGCAGTATAGGAGGGCCAGGGGAATACGAGCAGTACTTC.

This clonotype was observed at least ten times. The V and J genes are TRBV29-1 and TRBJ2-5; D is undetermined. The CDR3 is 13 amino acids. The V end was cut by 3 bases, the J end by 1 base, with 9 bases between. In germline, CDR1 is SQVTM, CDR2 ANQGSEA. The CDR3 nucleotides are TGCAGCGTTGATCTCAGCACCCAAGAGACCCAGTACTTC. It translates to CSVDLSTQETQYF.

This clonotype has ten or more counts. This chain connects TRBV11-2 to TRBJ2-2, with D possibly TRBD2 on 6 matching bases. Germline lookup yields CDR1 SGHAT and CDR2 FQNNGV. Trimming removed 3 bases at V and 3 bases at J, with 11 bases between. CDR3 length: 15 residues. CDR3 region: CASSFQLADTGELFF. The CDR3, as DNA: TGTGCCAGCAGCTTTCAACTAGCTGACACCGGGGAGCTGTTTTTT.

This clonotype has ten or more counts. The rearrangement joins TRBV21-1 to TRBJ1-1. TRBV21-1 is a pseudogene segment. The CDR3 is made up of 14 amino acids. In DNA, the CDR3 is TGTGCCAGCAGCTCCCGTCGGAGGGATGGTGAAGCTTTCTTT. This encodes CASSSRRRDGEAFF.

Regarding this clonotype: A junction end diverges from the germline sequence, so it may reflect a read error. The rearrangement joins TRBV11-1 to TRBJ1-5; TRBD1 is a possible D gene (6 bases). Germline loops: CDR1 SGHAT, CDR2 FQDESV (reference sequence). The CDR3 length is 14 residues. CDR3 in DNA: TGTGCCAGCAGCCCCGGGGCAGGGGTTCAGCCCCAGAATTTT. Protein product: CASSPGAGVQPQNF.

This clonotype turned up a few times. V gene TRBV29-1 combines with J gene TRBJ1-1, with D unclear. The CDR3 extends over 11 amino acids. CDR1 and CDR2 (germline): SQVTM, ANQGSEA. Trimming took off 0 bases at V and 9 bases at J, with 8 bases between the two ends. CDR3 bases: TGCAGCGTTGAAGATGCCCAGAAAGCTTTCTTT. Translation gives CSVEDAQKAFF.

This clonotype came up a few times. V and J are TRBV14 and TRBJ1-1, with 7 bases that match TRBD1. The germline V gene has CDR1 SGHDN and CDR2 FVKESK. The CDR3 runs 14 residues. With V trimmed by 3 bases and J by 4 bases, 5 bases remained unmatched. CDR3 bases: TGTGCCAGCAGCCAGATTTCAGGGGGCACTGAAGCTTTCTTT. Protein: CASSQISGGTEAFF.

This clonotype was seen more than once but under ten times. The V call is TRBV27, the J call TRBJ2-7; no clear D. Trimming shortened V by 0 bases and J by 3 bases, and 9 bases separated the two germline ends. Germline CDR1 MNHEY, CDR2 SMNVEV (reference sequence). The CDR3 spans 14 residues. The CDR3: CASSLSGYSYEQYF. The CDR3 DNA follows: TGTGCCAGCAGTTTATCGGGGTACAGCTACGAGCAGTACTTC.

The chain has TRBV7-2 and TRBJ2-7; D is unresolved. The CDR3 covers 14 residues. V was cut by 5 bases and J by 2 bases, with 13 bases left in between. Germline-derived CDR1 and CDR2 are SGHTA and FQGNSA. CDR3 nucleotides: TGTGCCAGCAGCGCCCTGGACGGCCCCTACGAGCAGTACTTC. This gives the protein CASSALDGPYEQYF.

This clonotype has a handful of counts. The chain carries TRBV9 and TRBJ1-1; 7 positions agree with TRBD1. Germline lookup yields CDR1 SGDLS and CDR2 YYNGEE. The CDR3 is 18 residues long. V gave up 3 bases and J gave up 0 bases; unmatched junction bases: 14. As DNA, the CDR3 is TGTGCCAGCAGCGGAGGAGAGAGAACGAGGGGGCTGAACACTGAAGCTTTCTTT. Residues: CASSGGERTRGLNTEAFF.

This clonotype was counted between two and nine times. The chain carries TRBV7-9 and TRBJ1-1, with 8 bases identical to TRBD1. The V gene's germline CDR1 is SEHNR and CDR2 FQNEAQ (reference sequence). V lost 5 bases and J lost 0; bases outside the gene matches: 14. The CDR3 spans 18 residues. The CDR3 nucleotides are TGTGCCAGCAGCCCCCCGGGAGAGACAGGGGCTATGAACACTGAAGCTTTCTTT. It encodes CASSPPGETGAMNTEAFF. Looking up the rest from reference TRBV7-9 and TRBJ1-1 gives the full variable domain: DTGVSQNPRHKITKRGQNVTFRCDPISEHNRLYWYRQTLGQGPEFLTYFQNEAQLEKSRLLSDRFSAERPKGSFSTLEIQRTEQGDSAMYLCASSPPGETGAMNTEAFFGQGTRLTVV.

The chain has TRBV27 and TRBJ1-1; TRBD1 matches at 11 bases. The CDR3 is made up of 16 amino acids. Looked up from germline, CDR1 is MNHEY and CDR2 is SMNVEV (reference sequence). V gave up 6 bases and J gave up 4 bases; unmatched junction bases: 10. The CDR3 DNA follows: TGTGCCAGCAGGCATCAAACCGGGACAGGGGGCACTGAAGCTTTCTTT. It codes for CASRHQTGTGGTEAFF.

This clonotype showed up just a few times. The chain employs TRBV6-2 or TRBV6-3 and TRBJ2-7, with 7 bases that match TRBD2. After removal of 11 bases from V and 4 bases from J, the junction contained 2 bases not matched to a gene. The CDR3 consists of 10 residues. Germline V CDR1 and CDR2: MNHEY, SVGEGT. The CDR3 nucleotides are TGTGCCGCGGGAGCGTACGAGCAGTACTTC. Amino acids: CAAGAYEQYF.

This clonotype occurred many times. The chain employs TRBV5-8 and TRBJ2-3, with 12 bases lining up with TRBD1. CDR1 is SGHTS and CDR2 is YDEGEE in the germline V gene. The ends lost 2 bases at V and 1 base at J; junction bases unmatched: 14. CDR3 length: 20 amino acids. The CDR3 protein is CASSFNTGTGGFFGTDTQYF. The CDR3 DNA follows: TGTGCCAGCAGCTTCAACACCGGGACAGGGGGCTTTTTTGGCACAGATACGCAGTATTTT.

In its sample, this clonotype was seen a few times. This chain links TRBV30 with TRBJ1-2; 7 positions agree with TRBD1. Germline CDR1 is GTSNPN and CDR2 is SVGIG (reference sequence). This CDR3 has 15 residues. V shed 5 bases, J shed 5 bases, and the junction held 14 bases outside the gene matches. DNA of the CDR3: TGTGCCTGGCAAGCCGGGACAGCTCGGGGGTATGGCTACACCTTC. It encodes CAWQAGTARGYGYTF.